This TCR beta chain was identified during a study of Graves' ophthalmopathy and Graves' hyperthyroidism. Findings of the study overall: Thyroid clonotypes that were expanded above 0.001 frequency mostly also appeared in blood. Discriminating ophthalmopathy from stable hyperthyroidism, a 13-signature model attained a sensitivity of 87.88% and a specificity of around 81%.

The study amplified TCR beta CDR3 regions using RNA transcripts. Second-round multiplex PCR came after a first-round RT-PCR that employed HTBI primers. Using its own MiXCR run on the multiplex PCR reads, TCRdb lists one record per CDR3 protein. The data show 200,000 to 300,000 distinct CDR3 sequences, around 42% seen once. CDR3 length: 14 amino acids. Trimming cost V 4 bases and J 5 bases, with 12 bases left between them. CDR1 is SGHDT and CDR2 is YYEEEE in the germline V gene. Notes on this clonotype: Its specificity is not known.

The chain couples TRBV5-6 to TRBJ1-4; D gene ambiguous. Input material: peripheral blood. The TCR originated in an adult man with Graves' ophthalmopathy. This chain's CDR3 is CASSQPGGNEKLFF. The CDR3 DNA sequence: TGTGCCAGCAGCCAACCCGGCGGGAATGAAAAACTGTTTTTT.